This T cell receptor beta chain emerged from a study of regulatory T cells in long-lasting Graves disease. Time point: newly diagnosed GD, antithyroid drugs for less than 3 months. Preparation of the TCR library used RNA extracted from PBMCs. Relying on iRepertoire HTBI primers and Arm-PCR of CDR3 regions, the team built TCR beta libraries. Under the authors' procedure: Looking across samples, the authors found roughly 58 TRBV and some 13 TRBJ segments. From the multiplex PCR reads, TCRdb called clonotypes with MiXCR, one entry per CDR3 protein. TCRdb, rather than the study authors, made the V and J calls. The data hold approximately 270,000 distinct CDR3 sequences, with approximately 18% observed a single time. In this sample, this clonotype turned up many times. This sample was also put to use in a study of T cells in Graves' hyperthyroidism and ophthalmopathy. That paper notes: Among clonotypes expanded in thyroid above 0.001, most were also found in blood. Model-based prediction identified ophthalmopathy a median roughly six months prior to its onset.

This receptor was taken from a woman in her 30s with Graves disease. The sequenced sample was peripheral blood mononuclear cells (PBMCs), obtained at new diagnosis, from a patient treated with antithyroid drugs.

CDR3 protein: CSAPPRAREQFF. The CDR3 DNA follows: TGCAGTGCACCTCCCAGAGCGAGGGAGCAGTTCTTC. This sequence joins TRBV20-1 and TRBJ2-1; D is unclear. The CDR3 runs 12 residues. Trimming took 6 bases from V and 10 from J, leaving 16 bases between them. The V gene's germline CDR1 is DFQATT and CDR2 SNEGSKA (reference sequence).